This note documents a single T cell receptor beta chain sequence. Seattle patients were enrolled while actively infected and followed longitudinally. The entry originates in a study of blood T cell repertoires in COVID-19. The wider study: The United States, Italy and Spain provided the acute and convalescent COVID-19 samples. T cells, B-cell-depleted T cells, or PBMCs supplied cDNA or gDNA.

Germline assignment: CDR1 KGHDR and CDR2 SFDVKD. This CDR3 has 14 amino acids. The V end lost 2 bases, the J end lost 4 bases, and 8 bases lay between the germline ends. Authors' processing steps: Reference gene primer amplification gave estimated nucleated cell counts. Sequencing was performed with immunoSEQ multiplex PCR; in TCRdb, only in-frame clones are kept and a portion is missing. For V, J and clone size, that table is used; D and trimming come from the DNA. Among 450,000 or so clones listed, over 85% were seen once. The receptor comes from a man between 18 and 35 years old with COVID-19, enrolled during active disease. This chain joins TRBV24-1 and TRBJ2-1; tentative D call: TRBD1 (6 bases). Sequenced sample: peripheral blood. For the CDR3, the DNA is TGTGCCACCAGTGATTCAGGACAGTACAATGAGCAGTTCTTC. This encodes CATSDSGQYNEQFF.